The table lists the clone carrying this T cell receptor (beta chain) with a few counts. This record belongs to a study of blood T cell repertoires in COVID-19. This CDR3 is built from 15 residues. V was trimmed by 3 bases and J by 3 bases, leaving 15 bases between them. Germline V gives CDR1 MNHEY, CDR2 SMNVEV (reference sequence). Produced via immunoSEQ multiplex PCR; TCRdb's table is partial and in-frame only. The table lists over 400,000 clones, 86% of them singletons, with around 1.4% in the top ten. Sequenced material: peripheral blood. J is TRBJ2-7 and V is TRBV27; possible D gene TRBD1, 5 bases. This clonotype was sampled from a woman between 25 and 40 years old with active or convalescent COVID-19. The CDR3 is CASSFGQGWNYEQYF. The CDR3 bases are TGTGCCAGCAGTTTTGGGCAGGGATGGAACTACGAGCAGTACTTC.